This record looks at one TCR beta chain sequence and its context. Its target is not known. The assay was immunoSEQ multiplex PCR, and TCRdb's table has in-frame clones only and misses some. The sample contains approximately 190,000 clones, 85% to 95% of which appear only once. From germline, CDR1 is MNHEY and CDR2 SMNVEV (reference sequence). The CDR3 contains 15 residues. J lost 7 bases, V lost 5 bases, and 10 bases had no gene match. The data derive from a study of T cell responses to AZD1222 COVID-19 vaccine. Points from the study as a whole: Spike was spanned by vaccine-associated CD4 TCRs, with dominance at 160-218 and 743-854. The repertoires were collected only after the peak T cell response.

The V and J genes are TRBV27 and TRBJ1-4, with TRBD1 matching over 7 bases. The sample in question was peripheral blood, obtained 28 days after the second AZD1222 dose. This TCR was sampled from an adult who received the AZD1222 COVID-19 vaccine. CDR3 sequence: CASSPNRAGGEKLFF. The CDR3 DNA follows: TGTGCCAGCAGTCCAAACAGGGCAGGGGGTGAAAAACTGTTTTTT.